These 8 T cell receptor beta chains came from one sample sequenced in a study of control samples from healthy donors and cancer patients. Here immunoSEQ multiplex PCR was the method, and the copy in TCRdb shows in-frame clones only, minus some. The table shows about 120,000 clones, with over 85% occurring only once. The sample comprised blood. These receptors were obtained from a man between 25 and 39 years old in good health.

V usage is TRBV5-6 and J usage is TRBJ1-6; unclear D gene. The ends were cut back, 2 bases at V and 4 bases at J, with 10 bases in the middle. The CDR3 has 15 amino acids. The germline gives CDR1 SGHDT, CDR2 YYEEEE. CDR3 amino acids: CASSFLGGYNSPLHF. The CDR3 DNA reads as TGTGCCAGCAGCTTTTTAGGTGGTTATAATTCACCCCTCCACTTT.

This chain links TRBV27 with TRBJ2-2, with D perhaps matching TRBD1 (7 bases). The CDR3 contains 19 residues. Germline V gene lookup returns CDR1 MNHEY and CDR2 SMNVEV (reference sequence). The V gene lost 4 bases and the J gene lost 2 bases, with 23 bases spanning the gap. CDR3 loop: CASSYLSIGGTDNTGELFF. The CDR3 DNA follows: TGTGCCAGCAGTTATTTATCGATCGGCGGGACAGACAACACCGGGGAGCTGTTTTTT.

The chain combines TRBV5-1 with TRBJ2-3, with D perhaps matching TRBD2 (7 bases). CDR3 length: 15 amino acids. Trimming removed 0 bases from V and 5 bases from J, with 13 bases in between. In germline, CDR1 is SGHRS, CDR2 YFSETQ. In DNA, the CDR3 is TGCGCCAGCAGCTTGGCCAGGGGCGGGGGAGATACGCAGTATTTT. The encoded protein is CASSLARGGGDTQYF.

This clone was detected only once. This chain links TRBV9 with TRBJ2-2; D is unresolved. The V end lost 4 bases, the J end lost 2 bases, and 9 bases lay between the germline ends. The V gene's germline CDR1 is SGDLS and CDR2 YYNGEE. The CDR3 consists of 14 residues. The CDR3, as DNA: TGTGCCAGCAGCTCGTCGACAAACACCGGGGAGCTGTTTTTT. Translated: CASSSSTNTGELFF. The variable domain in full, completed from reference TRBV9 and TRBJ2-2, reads DSGVTQTPKHLITATGQRVTLRCSPRSGDLSVYWYQQSLDQGLQFLIQYYNGEERAKGNILERFSAQQFPDLHSELNLSSLELGDSALYFCASSSSTNTGELFFGEGSRLTVL.

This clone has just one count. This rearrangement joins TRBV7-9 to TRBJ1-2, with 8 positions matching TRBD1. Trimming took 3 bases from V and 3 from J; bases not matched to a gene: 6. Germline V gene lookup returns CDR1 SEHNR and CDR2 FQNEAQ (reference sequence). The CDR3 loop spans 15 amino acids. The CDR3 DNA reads TGTGCCAGCAGCTTGACCGGGACAGGATACTATGGCTACACCTTC. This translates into CASSLTGTGYYGYTF.

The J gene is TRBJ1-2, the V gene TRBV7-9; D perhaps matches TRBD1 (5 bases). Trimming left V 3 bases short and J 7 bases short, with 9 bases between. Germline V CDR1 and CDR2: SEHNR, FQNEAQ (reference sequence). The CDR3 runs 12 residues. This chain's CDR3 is CASSLVGGGYTF. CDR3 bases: TGTGCCAGCAGCTTGGTCGGGGGTGGCTACACCTTC.

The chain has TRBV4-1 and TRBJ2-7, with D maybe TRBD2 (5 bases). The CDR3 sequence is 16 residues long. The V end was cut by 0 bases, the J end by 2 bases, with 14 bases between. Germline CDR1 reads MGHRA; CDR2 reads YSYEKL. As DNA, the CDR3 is TGCGCCAGCAGCCAAGATGGAGGTCTCGGTGCCTACGAGCAGTACTTC. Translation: CASSQDGGLGAYEQYF.

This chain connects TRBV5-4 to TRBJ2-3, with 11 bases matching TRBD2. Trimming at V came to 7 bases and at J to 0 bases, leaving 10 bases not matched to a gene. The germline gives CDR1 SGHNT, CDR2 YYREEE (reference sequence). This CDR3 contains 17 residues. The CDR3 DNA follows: TGTGCCAGCTTTCTAGCGGGGGGACCGACTAGCACAGATACGCAGTATTTT. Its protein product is CASFLAGGPTSTDTQYF.